The sequence of this T cell receptor (beta chain) was determined in a study of CD8+ T cells in alopecia areata. Study-level information: Tofacitinib administration to treated patients was oral, at 5 to 10 mg twice daily.

Reverse transcription of extracted RNA yielded cDNA, which provided the sequencing template. Assay: immunoSEQ multiplex PCR; the TCRdb copy retains only in-frame clones and omits some. Among over 200,000 clones listed, around three fifths were seen once. This clone was seen more than once but under ten times. What it binds is not known. Overall study findings and caveats: Researchers reported that TCR sharing among patients proved less clear than in mice, possibly HLA-linked.

Looked up from germline, CDR1 is SEHNR and CDR2 is FQNEAQ (reference sequence). The CDR3 sequence is 14 residues long. Deletions cut 2 bases from V and 6 bases from J, with 13 bases between. This chain uses TRBV7-9 with TRBJ1-2, with a tentative D call TRBD1 (6 bases). Source: CD4+ T cells sorted from blood, taken at week 0. This receptor was taken from a human donor with alopecia areata. CDR3 nucleotides: TGTGCCAGCAGCTTAACAGGGCCAGTGGATGGCTACACCTTC. Encoded protein: CASSLTGPVDGYTF. Combining the CDR3 with reference TRBV7-9 and TRBJ1-2 gives the whole variable domain DTGVSQNPRHKITKRGQNVTFRCDPISEHNRLYWYRQTLGQGPEFLTYFQNEAQLEKSRLLSDRFSAERPKGSFSTLEIQRTEQGDSAMYLCASSLTGPVDGYTFGSGTRLTVV.